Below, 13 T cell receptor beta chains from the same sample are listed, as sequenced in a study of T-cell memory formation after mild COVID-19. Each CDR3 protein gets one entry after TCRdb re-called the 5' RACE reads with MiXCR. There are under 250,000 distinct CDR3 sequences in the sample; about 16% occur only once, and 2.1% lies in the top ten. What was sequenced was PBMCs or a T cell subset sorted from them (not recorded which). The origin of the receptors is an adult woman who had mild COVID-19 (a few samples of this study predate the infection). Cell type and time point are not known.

The CDR3 loop reads CSVVRSGANVLTF. The CDR3 DNA reads TGCAGCGTTGTACGCTCTGGGGCCAACGTCCTGACTTTC. V and J are TRBV29-1 and TRBJ2-6; D not certain. CDR1 SQVTM and CDR2 ANQGSEA come from the germline V gene. With 4 bases removed from V and 0 bases from J, the gap between germline ends came to 4 bases. The CDR3 totals 13 residues.

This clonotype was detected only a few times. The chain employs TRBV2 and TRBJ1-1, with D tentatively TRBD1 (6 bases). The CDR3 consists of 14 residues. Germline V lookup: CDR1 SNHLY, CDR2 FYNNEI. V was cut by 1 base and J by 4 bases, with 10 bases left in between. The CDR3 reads CASSEDRVITEAFF. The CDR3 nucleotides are TGTGCCAGCAGTGAAGACAGGGTGATCACTGAAGCTTTCTTT.

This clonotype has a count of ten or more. CDR3 in amino acids: CATSDPGQGNSYEQYF. The CDR3 DNA follows: TGTGCCACCAGTGACCCCGGGCAGGGGAACTCCTACGAGCAGTACTTC. The chain has TRBV24-1 and TRBJ2-7; D perhaps matches TRBD1 (6 bases). Between the trimmed V and J ends, which lost 4 bases and 0 bases, there was a span of 15 bases. The CDR3 totals 16 residues. Germline assignment: CDR1 KGHDR and CDR2 SFDVKD.

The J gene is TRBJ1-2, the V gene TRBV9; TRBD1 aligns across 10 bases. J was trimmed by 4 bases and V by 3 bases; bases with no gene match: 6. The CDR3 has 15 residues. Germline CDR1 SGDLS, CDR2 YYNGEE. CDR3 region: CASSAWDRGGYGYTF. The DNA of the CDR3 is TGTGCCAGCAGCGCCTGGGACAGGGGTGGCTATGGCTACACCTTC.

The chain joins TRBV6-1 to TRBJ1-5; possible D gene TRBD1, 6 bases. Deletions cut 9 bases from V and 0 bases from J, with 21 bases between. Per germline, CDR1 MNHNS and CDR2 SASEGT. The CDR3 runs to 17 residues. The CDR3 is CASKHLDRKNSNQPQHF. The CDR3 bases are TGTGCCAGTAAGCATTTGGACAGAAAAAATAGCAATCAGCCCCAGCATTTT.

CDR3: CASSPRQGWGTDTQYF. CDR3 DNA: TGTGCCAGCTCACCTAGACAGGGGTGGGGCACAGATACGCAGTATTTT. The genes are TRBV18 and TRBJ2-3, with 8 nucleotides matching TRBD1. The CDR3 is made up of 16 amino acids. V lost 3 bases and J lost 1; bases outside the gene matches: 6. The V gene's germline CDR1 is KGHSH and CDR2 LQKENI.

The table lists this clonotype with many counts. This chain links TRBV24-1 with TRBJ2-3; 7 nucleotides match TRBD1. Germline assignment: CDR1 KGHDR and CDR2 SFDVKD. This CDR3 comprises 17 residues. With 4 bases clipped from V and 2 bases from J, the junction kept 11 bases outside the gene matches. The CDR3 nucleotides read TGTGCCACCAGTGAACGGGGACAGAGGTGGGTCACAGATACGCAGTATTTT. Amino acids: CATSERGQRWVTDTQYF.

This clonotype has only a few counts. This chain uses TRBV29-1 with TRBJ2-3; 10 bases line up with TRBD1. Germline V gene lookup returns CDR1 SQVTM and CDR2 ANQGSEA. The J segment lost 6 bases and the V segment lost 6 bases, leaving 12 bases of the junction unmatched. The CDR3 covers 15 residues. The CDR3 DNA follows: TGCAGCGTGGGGACGACAGGGGGCATCTTGGATACGCAGTATTTT. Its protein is CSVGTTGGILDTQYF.

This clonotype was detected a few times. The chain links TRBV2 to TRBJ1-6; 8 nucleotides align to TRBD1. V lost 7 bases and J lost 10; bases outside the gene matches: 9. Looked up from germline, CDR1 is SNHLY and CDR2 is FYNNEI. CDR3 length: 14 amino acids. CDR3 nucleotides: TGTGCCAGCACCGTATCAGGGGGCCGGTCACCCCTCCACTTT. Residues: CASTVSGGRSPLHF.

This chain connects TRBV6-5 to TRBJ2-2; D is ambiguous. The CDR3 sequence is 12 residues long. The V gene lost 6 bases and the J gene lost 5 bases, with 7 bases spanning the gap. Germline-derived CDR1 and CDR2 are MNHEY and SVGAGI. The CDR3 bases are TGTGCCAGCAGGCCTCGTACCGGGGAGCTGTTTTTT. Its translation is CASRPRTGELFF.

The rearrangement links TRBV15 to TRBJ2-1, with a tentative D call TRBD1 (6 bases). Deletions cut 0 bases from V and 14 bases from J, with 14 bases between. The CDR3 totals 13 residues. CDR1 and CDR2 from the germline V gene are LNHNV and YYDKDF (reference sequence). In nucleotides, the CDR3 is TGTGCCACCAGCAGAGATCCGCAGGGGTGGGAGTTCTTC. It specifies CATSRDPQGWEFF.

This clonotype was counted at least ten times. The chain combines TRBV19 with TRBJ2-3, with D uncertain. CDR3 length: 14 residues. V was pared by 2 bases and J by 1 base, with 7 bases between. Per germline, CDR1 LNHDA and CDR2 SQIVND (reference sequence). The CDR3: CASSISVGTDTQYF. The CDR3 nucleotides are TGTGCCAGTAGTATAAGTGTGGGCACAGATACGCAGTATTTT.

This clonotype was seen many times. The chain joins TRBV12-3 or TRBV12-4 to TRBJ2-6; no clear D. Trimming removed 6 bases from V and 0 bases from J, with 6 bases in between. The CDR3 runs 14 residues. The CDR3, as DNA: TGTGCCAGCAGACAGAGCTCTGGGGCCAACGTCCTGACTTTC. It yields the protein CASRQSSGANVLTF.